What follows describes a single T cell receptor (beta chain). Its antigen is not identified. The source of the sample is a study of shared clonotypes between healthy human individuals. V shed 7 bases, J shed 4 bases, and the junction held 12 bases outside the gene matches. Germline CDR1 is SGHRS and CDR2 is YFSETQ. The CDR3 is made up of 15 amino acids. The assay was run at deep level. TCRdb's copy holds only in-frame clones and misses some; the assay was immunoSEQ multiplex PCR. Here the sample spans 450,000 to 700,000 clones, 95% being singletons. Naive CD8 cells lacked CD45RO and underwent positive selection for CCR7, leaving out terminally differentiated effector memory CD45RA+ cells. Donors, healthy HIV-negative adults, lacked recent acute infections or vaccinations. Study-wide results and caveats: Naive subsets, compared against memory subsets, generally had larger estimated richness values. Shared clonotypes across all four donors exceeded non-shared ones in generation probability.

This TCR derives from a woman younger than 45 in good health. This chain connects TRBV5-1 to TRBJ1-2, with 8 bases identical to TRBD1. The sequenced sample consisted of naive CD8+ T cells sorted from blood. In nucleotides, the CDR3 is TGCGCCAGCGCAAGCACCCCAGGGGGCGCCTATGGCTACACCTTC. Translation: CASASTPGGAYGYTF.